These 23 T cell receptor beta chains originate from one sample sequenced in a study of control samples from healthy donors and cancer patients. The protocol was immunoSEQ multiplex PCR, while the TCRdb copy is restricted to in-frame clones and leaves out a portion. Counted here are about 120,000 clones, approximately 89% occurring once; the ten biggest clones make up 2.9%. The sequencing input was blood. The receptor source for this set is a man aged 60 to 69 in good health.

The chain employs TRBV15 and TRBJ1-1, with a tentative D call TRBD1 (5 bases). V shed 0 bases and J shed 7 bases, with 15 bases lying between them. The germline V gene encodes CDR1 LNHNV and CDR2 YYDKDF (reference sequence). The CDR3 spans 15 residues. The CDR3 sequence is CATSRDVGPRFEAFF. Here the CDR3 DNA reads TGTGCCACCAGCAGAGATGTGGGACCGCGATTTGAAGCTTTCTTT.

The chain is built from TRBV9 and TRBJ2-7; D call uncertain. The germline CDR1 and CDR2 sequences are SGDLS and YYNGEE. Deletions cut 5 bases from V and 2 bases from J, with 14 bases between. The CDR3 is 14 amino acids. The CDR3 DNA reads TGTGCCAGCAGTATGCCGACACCTCCCTACGAGCAGTACTTC. It translates to CASSMPTPPYEQYF.

The chain carries TRBV9 and TRBJ2-3; 11 positions agree with TRBD2. This CDR3 is 15 amino acids long. V was pared by 0 bases and J by 6 bases, with 3 bases of the junction left unmatched. The germline V gene has CDR1 SGDLS and CDR2 YYNGEE. CDR3 protein: CASSVEGLAADTQYF. The DNA of the CDR3 is TGTGCCAGCAGCGTAGAGGGACTAGCGGCCGATACGCAGTATTTT.

Concerning this clone: In the same sample, other DNA sequences code for this CDR3. The chain joins TRBV12-3 or TRBV12-4 to TRBJ2-3; no definite D call. The V gene lost 4 bases and the J gene lost 3 bases, with 5 bases spanning the gap. The CDR3 spans 12 residues. The CDR3 is CASSWGTDTQYF. Written as DNA, the CDR3 is TGTGCCAGCAGTTGGGGAACAGATACGCAGTATTTT.

The chain has TRBV28 and TRBJ1-2; D is ambiguous. This CDR3 has 14 residues. Germline V gene data show CDR1 as MDHEN and CDR2 as SYDVKM. Trimming left V 7 bases short and J 2 bases short, with 14 bases between. The CDR3: CASTLEGTNYGYTF. CDR3 in DNA: TGTGCCAGCACCCTTGAAGGAACGAACTATGGCTACACCTTC.

The gene calls are TRBV7-2 and TRBJ2-5; possible D gene TRBD1, 5 bases. Trimming pared 0 bases from V and 5 bases from J, leaving 10 bases between. The CDR3 covers 14 residues. Germline V gene sequence: CDR1 SGHTA, CDR2 FQGNSA. CDR3 amino acids: CASSLAGARETQYF. In DNA, the CDR3 is TGTGCCAGCAGCTTAGCAGGGGCCCGGGAGACCCAGTACTTC.

Here the CDR3 reads CASSNRDRVSGANVLTF. In DNA form, the CDR3 reads TGTGCCAGCAGCAACCGGGACAGGGTGTCTGGGGCCAACGTCCTGACTTTC. The chain recombines TRBV21-1 with TRBJ2-6; the table gives TRBD1 as D, unverified against the DNA. TRBV21-1 is deemed a pseudogene. CDR3 length: 17 residues.

The chain employs TRBV28 and TRBJ1-1, with D possibly matching TRBD1 (5 bases). The V and J ends lost 4 bases and 3 bases respectively, with 12 bases between them. The germline V gene has CDR1 MDHEN and CDR2 SYDVKM. The CDR3 covers 14 residues. In nucleotides, the CDR3 is TGTGCCAGCAGTTCCCCCCCGGGGGACACTGAAGCTTTCTTT. Translated: CASSSPPGDTEAFF. The entire variable domain, with the rest obtained from reference TRBV28 and TRBJ1-1, is as follows: DVKVTQSSRYLVKRTGEKVFLECVQDMDHENMFWYRQDPGLGLRLIYFSYDVKMKEKGDIPEGYSVSREKKERFSLILESASTNQTSMYLCASSSPPGDTEAFFGQGTRLTVV.

The chain uses TRBV7-9 and TRBJ1-4, with D unresolved. With 5 bases removed from V and 0 bases from J, the gap between germline ends came to 7 bases. Per germline, CDR1 SEHNR and CDR2 FQNEAQ (reference sequence). This CDR3 comprises 14 residues. CDR3 coding DNA: TGTGCCAGCAGCCGAATTGCAACTAATGAAAAACTGTTTTTT. Protein sequence: CASSRIATNEKLFF. Full variable domain (missing parts from reference TRBV7-9 and TRBJ1-4): DTGVSQNPRHKITKRGQNVTFRCDPISEHNRLYWYRQTLGQGPEFLTYFQNEAQLEKSRLLSDRFSAERPKGSFSTLEIQRTEQGDSAMYLCASSRIATNEKLFFGSGTQLSVL.

V and J are TRBV6-5 and TRBJ2-7, with 9 positions matching TRBD2. V gave up 2 bases and J gave up 2 bases; unmatched junction bases: 4. This CDR3 comprises 15 residues. Germline CDR1 and CDR2: MNHEY and SVGAGI. The CDR3 is CASSYQGGGAYEQYF. In DNA, the CDR3 is TGTGCCAGCAGTTACCAGGGCGGGGGGGCCTACGAGCAGTACTTC.

This sequence joins TRBV19 and TRBJ2-3, with 12 bases lining up with TRBD2. CDR3 size: 17 residues. J was trimmed by 1 base and V by 6 bases; bases with no gene match: 8. Germline-derived CDR1 and CDR2 are LNHDA and SQIVND (reference sequence). CDR3 in DNA: TGTGCCAGTAGCGCTACTAGCGGGGGGATCGGCACAGATACGCAGTATTTT. Amino acid sequence: CASSATSGGIGTDTQYF. The entire variable domain, with the rest obtained from reference TRBV19 and TRBJ2-3, is as follows: DGGITQSPKYLFRKEGQNVTLSCEQNLNHDAMYWYRQDPGQGLRLIYYSQIVNDFQKGDIAEGYSVSREKKESFPLTVTSAQKNPTAFYLCASSATSGGIGTDTQYFGPGTRLTVL.

The V and J genes are TRBV11-3 and TRBJ2-1; TRBD1 aligns across 9 bases. The CDR3 extends over 15 amino acids. Germline loops: CDR1 SGHNT, CDR2 YENEEA. V lost 1 base to trimming and J lost 4 bases; unmatched junction nucleotides: 2. DNA for the CDR3: TGTGCCAGCAGCTTAGGACAGGGGGTTTACAATGAGCAGTTCTTC. This codes for CASSLGQGVYNEQFF.

CDR3 loop: CASRDPGRQPQHF. In DNA form, the CDR3 reads TGTGCCAGCAGGGACCCGGGGAGACAGCCCCAGCATTTT. This rearrangement joins TRBV28 to TRBJ1-5; D gene ambiguous. The CDR3 length is 13 residues. V lost 6 bases to trimming and J lost 7 bases, with 13 bases between them. Germline V gives CDR1 MDHEN, CDR2 SYDVKM. The full variable domain, in which reference TRBV28 and TRBJ1-5 provide the parts outside the CDR3, is DVKVTQSSRYLVKRTGEKVFLECVQDMDHENMFWYRQDPGLGLRLIYFSYDVKMKEKGDIPEGYSVSREKKERFSLILESASTNQTSMYLCASRDPGRQPQHFGDGTRLSIL.

The chain has TRBV7-3 and TRBJ2-2, with D possibly TRBD2 on 6 matching bases. Deletions cut 5 bases from V and 9 bases from J, with 19 bases between. This CDR3 spans 15 amino acids. Germline CDR1 is SGHTA and CDR2 is FQGTGA. The CDR3 here is CASSPIETSSRELFF. DNA for the CDR3: TGTGCCAGCAGCCCCATAGAGACTAGTAGCCGGGAGCTGTTTTTT. The full variable domain, its missing parts supplied by reference TRBV7-3 and TRBJ2-2, is GAGVSQTPSNKVTEKGKYVELRCDPISGHTALYWYRQSLGQGPEFLIYFQGTGAADDSGLPNDRFFAVRPEGSVSTLKIQRTERGDSAVYLCASSPIETSSRELFFGEGSRLTVL.

This rearrangement joins TRBV11-2 to TRBJ1-1; D might be TRBD1 (6 bases). Germline V CDR1 and CDR2: SGHAT, FQNNGV. The CDR3 covers 18 residues. Between the trimmed V and J ends, which lost 6 bases and 0 bases, there was a span of 23 bases. This chain's CDR3 is CASRRVFLGGDMNTEAFF. The CDR3 DNA reads TGTGCCAGCAGGAGAGTCTTCTTGGGAGGGGACATGAACACTGAAGCTTTCTTT.

The rearrangement links TRBV12-3 or TRBV12-4 to TRBJ1-2; D perhaps matches TRBD1 (5 bases). This CDR3 contains 13 residues. V was pared by 7 bases and J by 4 bases, with 13 bases between. CDR3 sequence reads: CASTLGGSYGYTF. The DNA of the CDR3 is TGTGCCAGCACCTTGGGGGGGAGCTATGGCTACACCTTC.

The chain uses TRBV2 and TRBJ1-2; D call uncertain. The length of the CDR3 is 13 residues. Trimming pared 7 bases from V and 3 bases from J, leaving 12 bases between. Germline CDR1 and CDR2: SNHLY and FYNNEI. CDR3 sequence (DNA): TGTGCCAGCACTGTGGCGGTTTACTATGGCTACACCTTC. It yields the protein CASTVAVYYGYTF. The full variable domain, rest sourced from reference TRBV2 and TRBJ1-2, is EPEVTQTPSHQVTQMGQEVILRCVPISNHLYFYWYRQILGQKVEFLVSFYNNEISEKSEIFDDQFSVERPDGSNFTLKIRSTKLEDSAMYFCASTVAVYYGYTFGSGTRLTVV.

The rearrangement joins TRBV6-5 to TRBJ1-4; the D gene is possibly TRBD1 (5 bases). CDR3 length: 15 residues. V gave up 0 bases and J gave up 5 bases, with 10 bases separating them. CDR1 and CDR2 (germline): MNHEY, SVGAGI. CDR3 amino acids: CASSYSRGGNEKLFF. The CDR3 bases are TGTGCCAGCAGTTACTCCCGGGGGGGGAATGAAAAACTGTTTTTT.

V usage is TRBV27 and J usage is TRBJ2-4, with D possibly TRBD1 on 5 matching bases. Germline-derived CDR1 and CDR2 are MNHEY and SMNVEV (reference sequence). The CDR3 consists of 17 residues. Trimming pared 3 bases from V and 0 bases from J, leaving 15 bases between. CDR3 sequence (DNA): TGTGCCAGCAGTTTGAGGTGGTTAGGGGAAGCCAAAAACATTCAGTACTTC. Residues: CASSLRWLGEAKNIQYF.

Remarks on this clone: At one boundary the junction diverges from the germline segment, which might be a read error. J is TRBJ2-5 and V is TRBV7-9, with 7 positions matching TRBD2. The CDR3 has 11 residues. The V gene's germline CDR1 is SEHNR and CDR2 FQNEAQ (reference sequence). Here the CDR3 DNA reads TGTGCCAGCAGCCGGGGGGAAGTCCAGAACTTC. It is translated as CASSRGEVQNF. Filled out from reference TRBV7-9 and TRBJ2-5, the complete variable domain reads DTGVSQNPRHKITKRGQNVTFRCDPISEHNRLYWYRQTLGQGPEFLTYFQNEAQLEKSRLLSDRFSAERPKGSFSTLEIQRTEQGDSAMYLCASSRGEVQNFGPGTRLLVL.

This chain uses TRBV7-3 with TRBJ2-2; TRBD1 matches at 9 bases. V dropped 4 bases and J dropped 4; count of bases not matched to a gene: 7. The CDR3 covers 16 residues. CDR1 and CDR2 (germline): SGHTA, FQGTGA. The CDR3 coding sequence is TGTGCCAGCAGCTCAGGACAGGGGCGGACCACCGGGGAGCTGTTTTTT. It translates to CASSSGQGRTTGELFF.

The chain employs TRBV11-2 and TRBJ2-7; TRBD1 agrees at 10 bases. The V gene's germline CDR1 is SGHAT and CDR2 FQNNGV. The CDR3 runs to 15 residues. V shed 3 bases and J 0 bases; nucleotides not matched to a gene: 2. CDR3 DNA: TGTGCCAGCAGCTTGGGGACAGGGGCCTCCTACGAGCAGTACTTC. Translation gives CASSLGTGASYEQYF.

V gene TRBV6-6 combines with J gene TRBJ2-7, with 7 bases that match TRBD1. CDR3 length equals 16 residues. Per the germline V gene, CDR1 is MNHNY and CDR2 is SVGAGI (reference sequence). Unmatched junction bases numbered 9, after V lost 2 bases and J lost 2 bases. DNA for the CDR3: TGTGCCAGCAGTTACGCTACCGGGACAGCCGCCTACGAGCAGTACTTC. It translates to CASSYATGTAAYEQYF.